Listed here is a single TCR beta chain. Sequencing was performed with immunoSEQ multiplex PCR; in TCRdb, only in-frame clones are kept and a portion is missing. Of more than 110,000 clones listed, roughly nine tenths are singletons. The V gene's germline CDR1 is MGHRA and CDR2 YSYEKL. The CDR3 loop spans 13 amino acids. The V end lost 1 base, the J end lost 0 bases, and 4 bases lay between the germline ends. The sample is drawn from a study of control samples from healthy donors and cancer patients. The material sequenced was blood. This TCR came from a woman under 40 in good health. This chain joins TRBV4-1 and TRBJ2-7; D is unclear. The CDR3 DNA reads TGCGCCAGCAGCCAAGGACACTCCTACGAGCAGTACTTC. This gives the protein CASSQGHSYEQYF.